This T cell receptor beta chain was found in a study of radiotherapy plus CTLA-4 blockade in lung cancer (dated by TCRdb to 2017 to 2018). Describing the broader study: Among the enrolled patients, around 17% had an objective response, and about 29% reached disease control. Study-level results and caveats: Increased serum interferon-beta after radiation, together with early dynamic changes in blood T cell clones, were reported to be the strongest predictors of response. After treatment with radiotherapy and ipilimumab, TCR clones that originated in tumors expanded in peripheral blood.

In this study, focal radiation therapy paired with CTLA-4 blockade (ipilimumab) was tested in patients who had chemo-refractory metastatic non-small-cell lung cancer. The library was prepared using the immunoSEQ multiplex PCR assay. TCRdb mirrors the immuneACCESS table, restricted to in-frame sequences. Some clones are absent from its copies; in checked studies, under half trace to an unresolved V gene, and the reason for the others is unknown. This sample gives about 32,000 clones in total; approximately 70% of them show up just once. 4% of the sample belongs to the ten largest clones. CDR1 and CDR2 are drawn from the germline V gene: SGHAT, FQNNGV. Trimming takes 5 bases off V and 0 bases off J; junction bases not matched to a gene: 5. Its CDR3 holds 15 amino acids, cysteine through phenylalanine. The CDR3 DNA has 45 bases and is translated from base 1. As to this clone: The antigen it recognizes is unknown. No base quality information exists; no much larger clone differs at one position.

Material: peripheral blood, obtained from a patient treated with radiotherapy plus ipilimumab. Recombination linked TRBV11-2 to TRBJ2-5, and 8 bases in between align with TRBD2. The TCR sequence derives from a human donor with non-small cell lung cancer who had stable disease on radiotherapy plus ipilimumab. The nucleotide sequence reads TGTGCCAGCAGCGCCCTACTAGCGGACCAAGAGACCCAGTACTTC. This translates into CASSALLADQETQYF.